This T cell receptor (beta chain) was profiled in a study of blood T cells in healthy people across ages. General observations from the study: Aged donors had fewer naive CD4+ cells and lower diversity than long-lived donors.

A sample-barcoded 5' primer and a J-beta primer mix were used in a second PCR of roughly 7 to 11 cycles. Tagging of each cDNA molecule was performed by a template-switch adaptor with 12 random nucleotides. TCRdb ran MiXCR on the 5' RACE reads and lists one entry per CDR3 protein. The sample records hundreds of thousands of distinct CDR3 sequences, 45% to 65% being singletons. Germline CDR1 is SNHLY and CDR2 is FYNNEI. The CDR3 has 13 residues. Trimming left V 5 bases short and J 7 bases short, with 15 bases between. This clonotype occurred a few times. The antigen is unknown. Every donor provided around 9.5 milliliters of peripheral blood.

The V call is TRBV2, the J call TRBJ2-7; possibly TRBD1 or TRBD2 for D (5 bases each). Sequenced input: blood. The origin of this receptor is a man in his sixties in good health. In nucleotides, the CDR3 is TGTGCCAGCAGTCGGGACGTCCACAATGAGCAGTACTTC. Residues: CASSRDVHNEQYF. The entire variable domain, with the rest obtained from reference TRBV2 and TRBJ2-7, is as follows: EPEVTQTPSHQVTQMGQEVILRCVPISNHLYFYWYRQILGQKVEFLVSFYNNEISEKSEIFDDQFSVERPDGSNFTLKIRSTKLEDSAMYFCASSRDVHNEQYFGPGTRLTVT.